This T cell receptor (beta chain) stems from a study of blood T cell repertoires in COVID-19. Study context: Samples came from the United States, Italy and Spain, spanning acute and convalescent COVID-19.

The germline V gene has CDR1 SGHVS and CDR2 FNYEAQ. The trim removed 5 bases at V and 0 bases at J, leaving 3 bases unmatched. The length of the CDR3 is 15 residues. Original handling: The authors estimated nucleated cell counts from reference gene primer amplification. Profiled with immunoSEQ multiplex PCR; TCRdb holds only in-frame clones, not every one. That table gives V, J and clone size, and the DNA gave D and trimming. Of roughly 250,000 clones in the sample, 83% were seen once. This sequence was found in a woman aged 45-65 years with acute or convalescent COVID-19. The sequenced sample was peripheral blood. The V and J genes are TRBV7-6 and TRBJ2-1; 8 bases match TRBD2. In DNA form, the CDR3 reads TGTGCCAGCAGCGCACTAGCGGTCTCCTACAATGAGCAGTTCTTC. The encoded protein is CASSALAVSYNEQFF.